Listed below are T cell receptor beta chains from one sample, sequenced in a study of shared clonotypes between healthy human individuals. Some clones are missing from TCRdb's copy, which holds only in-frame ones; the method was immunoSEQ multiplex PCR. The table includes roughly 2,300,000 clones, around 92% detected once. Sequencing used naive CD4+ T cells from PBMCs. The receptors shown here come from a man aged 18 to 29 in good health. Some clones in this sample may be carry-over from other donors' samples. Each CDR3 is given with its conserved first and last residue. Each record gives: J gene, clone size, D gene, V gene, CDR3 DNA, CDR3 protein. A D gene is named only where the DNA matches it firmly. A row's size may be missing; if present it is once, few, many or a size class.

TRBJ2-1 | NA | NA | TRBV7-9 | TGTGCCAGCAGCCCCCCCTCAGTGAGCTCCTACAATGAGCAGTTCTTC | CASSPPSVSSYNEQFF
TRBJ2-3 | NA | NA | TRBV7-9 | TGTGCCAGCAGCTCTGTGACACCAACCTGGGAAGATACGCAGTATTTT | CASSSVTPTWEDTQYF
TRBJ2-7 | NA | NA | TRBV27 | TGTGCCAGCAGTTTATCGAGGACAGCCTTAAGCTCCTACGAGCAGTACTTC | CASSLSRTALSSYEQYF
TRBJ2-7 | NA | TRBD1 | TRBV6-5 | TGTGCCAGCAGTTCCCCCGGGACAGGGACCTACGAGCAGTACTTC | CASSSPGTGTYEQYF
TRBJ2-2 | NA | NA | TRBV19 | TGTGCCAGTACCAAGCTAGCCGGGAGAGGGACCGGGGAGCTGTTTTTT | CASTKLAGRGTGELFF
TRBJ1-4 | NA | NA | TRBV4-1 | TGCGCCAGCAGCTACGAGACAGCGCGTAATGAAAAACTGTTTTTT | CASSYETARNEKLFF
TRBJ2-3 | NA | NA | TRBV30 | TGTGCCTGGAGTGGGGGGTTGGATACGCAGTATTTT | CAWSGGLDTQYF
TRBJ1-1 | NA | NA | TRBV10-3 | TGTGCCATCAGTGTTGGGGGGTTGAACACTGAAGCTTTCTTT | CAISVGGLNTEAFF
TRBJ2-7 | NA | NA | TRBV21-1 | TGTGCCAGCAGCAAGTGGGATCGGGTAGTCACGTTCGACGAGCAGTACTTC | CASSKWDRVVTFDEQYF
TRBJ1-2 | NA | TRBD1 | TRBV18 | TGTGCCAGCTCACCCTACGAGACAGGGAGTAGTGGCTACACCTTC | CASSPYETGSSGYTF
TRBJ2-7 | NA | NA | TRBV2 | TGTGCCAGCAGGAACCAGGGTCCTTCCTACGAGCAGTACTTC | CASRNQGPSYEQYF
TRBJ2-1 | NA | NA | TRBV6-1 | TGTGCCAGCGAAAACCCGGGTCTCGGCCCGAATGAGCAGTTCTTC | CASENPGLGPNEQFF
TRBJ2-1 | NA | TRBD1 | TRBV5-1 | TGCGCCAGCCGAGGACAGGGGGTCACTCAAGGGCAGTTCTTC | CASRGQGVTQGQFF
TRBJ2-7 | NA | TRBD1 | TRBV5-1 | TGCGCCAGCAGCTTCCCACAGGGGGCGGCCGAGCAGTACTTC | CASSFPQGAAEQYF
TRBJ2-5 | NA | TRBD1 | TRBV29-1 | TGCAGCGTCGGCAGGGGGGAGACCCAGTACTTC | CSVGRGETQYF
TRBJ2-1 | NA | NA | TRBV28 | TGTGCCAGCAGTTTAGCCGGGAATAAGCAGTTCTTC | CASSLAGNKQFF
TRBJ1-4 | NA | NA | TRBV7-9 | TGTGCCAGCAGCTTAGCGACGGGGGGAGGAAAACTGTTTTTT | CASSLATGGGKLFF
TRBJ1-1 | once | NA | TRBV5-4 | TGTGCCAGCAGCCAAACTAAGACTGGGAACACTGAAGCTTTCTTT | CASSQTKTGNTEAFF
TRBJ2-7 | NA | NA | TRBV5-1 | TGCGCCAGCAGCTTTAGTTGGCAGGGTAGCTACGAGCAGTACTTC | CASSFSWQGSYEQYF
TRBJ2-5 | NA | TRBD1 | TRBV5-1 | TGCGCCAGCAGCTCCCCCCGGCTCGACAGGGCCTTCCAAGAGACCCAGTACTTC | CASSSPRLDRAFQETQYF
TRBJ2-3 | NA | NA | TRBV11-3 | TGTGCCAGCAGCTACCGACAGGATCCTCCCAGGGATACGCAGTATTTT | CASSYRQDPPRDTQYF
TRBJ2-3 | NA | TRBD2 | TRBV5-4 | TGTGCCAGCAGCTCGGGACTAGCGGGAAAGTTAGATACGCAGTATTTT | CASSSGLAGKLDTQYF
TRBJ2-2 | NA | TRBD1 | TRBV11-2 | TGTGCCAGCAGCGCCAACAGGGGCGCCGGGGAGCTGTTTTTT | CASSANRGAGELFF
TRBJ2-7 | NA | NA | TRBV7-9 | TGTGCCAGCAGCCCGGGCGCTACCTACGAGCAGTACTTC | CASSPGATYEQYF
TRBJ2-3 | NA | NA | TRBV6-4 | TGTGCCAGCAGCGACTCGGGAGATACGCAGTATTTT | CASSDSGDTQYF
TRBJ2-7 | NA | NA | TRBV27 | TGTGCCAGCTCGGGCAGGGCCTACGAGCAGTACTTC | CASSGRAYEQYF
TRBJ1-2 | NA | NA | TRBV30 | TGTGCCTGGAACAGGGACGGTTCTAACTATGGCTACACCTTC | CAWNRDGSNYGYTF
TRBJ2-5 | NA | NA | TRBV14 | TGTGCCAGCAGCCAAGTCTCTAGCAGGGAGACCCAGTACTTC | CASSQVSSRETQYF
TRBJ2-5 | NA | TRBD2 | TRBV30 | TGTGCCTGGAGTGTAGGGGCGGGAGGGGAAGAGACCCAGTACTTC | CAWSVGAGGEETQYF
TRBJ2-1 | NA | NA | TRBV5-1 | TGCGCCAGCAGCTTGTACCCGGGCGCGTCCTACAATGAGCAGTTCTTC | CASSLYPGASYNEQFF
TRBJ2-7 | NA | NA | TRBV6-6 | TGTGCCAGCAGTTACGCCCTGGGCGGGAAGCCCTACGAGCAGTACTTC | CASSYALGGKPYEQYF
TRBJ1-4 | few | NA | TRBV5-1 | TGCGCCAGCAGCTTGGCCACAGCGGTTAATGAAAAACTGTTTTTT | CASSLATAVNEKLFF
TRBJ2-3 | once | NA | TRBV6-6 | TGTGCCAGCAGTTACGCCCTCGGTGCAGATACGCAGTATTTT | CASSYALGADTQYF
TRBJ2-3 | NA | NA | TRBV9 | TGTGCCAGCAGCGTTGTTGCGACTGCAGATACGCAGTATTTT | CASSVVATADTQYF
TRBJ2-7 | NA | NA | TRBV7-9 | TGTGCCAGCAGCTTGACAGTCGAGAGTTACGAGCAGTACTTC | CASSLTVESYEQYF
TRBJ2-2 | once | TRBD1 | TRBV10-2 | TGCGCCAGCAGCAGGGACAGGGTCACCGGGGAGCTGTTTTTT | CASSRDRVTGELFF
TRBJ1-1 | NA | NA | TRBV7-2 | TGTGCCAGCAGCTTACTAGGGGTGAACACTGAAGCTTTCTTT | CASSLLGVNTEAFF
TRBJ1-2 | NA | TRBD1 | TRBV27 | TGTGCCAGCAGTTTATGGGGGAGCAGGGGGCAGGGCTACACCTTC | CASSLWGSRGQGYTF
TRBJ2-7 | NA | NA | TRBV6-5 | TGTGCCAGCAGTTACGGGACTCCGGGTTACGAGCAGTACTTC | CASSYGTPGYEQYF
TRBJ1-1 | once | NA | TRBV5-5 | TGTGCCAGCAGCCAGCCCAACAGGGAAGCTTTCTTT | CASSQPNREAFF
TRBJ2-3 | NA | TRBD2 | TRBV7-9 | TGTGCCAGCAGCCCACTAGCGGGAGGGAGGTCGGTAGATACGCAGTATTTT | CASSPLAGGRSVDTQYF
TRBJ2-2 | NA | NA | TRBV6-6 | TGTGCCAGCAGTGCAGGGGTCGGCACCGGGGAGCTGTTTTTT | CASSAGVGTGELFF
TRBJ2-7 | NA | TRBD2 | TRBV5-8 | TGTGCCAGCAGCTTGGCGGGGGGGAACGAGCAGTACTTC | CASSLAGGNEQYF
TRBJ1-4 | NA | NA | TRBV5-1 | TGCGCCAGCAGCTTAGTTCAGGGAGTAGGAGAAAAACTGTTTTTT | CASSLVQGVGEKLFF
TRBJ1-1 | NA | NA | TRBV25-1 | TGTGCCAGCAGTGACCCTATTCCGGGCGGAAGGACTGAAGCTTTCTTT | CASSDPIPGGRTEAFF
TRBJ2-7 | NA | NA | TRBV2 | TGTGCCAGCAGTTGGACAGAAACCTACGAGCAGTACTTC | CASSWTETYEQYF
TRBJ1-1 | NA | TRBD1 | TRBV19 | TGTGCCAGTAGTGCTAGACAGGGAACTGAAGCTTTCTTT | CASSARQGTEAFF
TRBJ2-2 | NA | NA | TRBV27 | TGTGCCAGCAGTTTAAGTGCGAACACCGGGGAGCTGTTTTTT | CASSLSANTGELFF
TRBJ1-5 | NA | NA | TRBV6-5 | TGTGCCAGCAAACCTAGGGGGGGAGGTTATCCCCAGCATTTT | CASKPRGGGYPQHF
TRBJ1-1 | NA | NA | TRBV14 | TGTGCCAGCAGAGAACAGGGAAACACTGAAGCTTTCTTT | CASREQGNTEAFF
TRBJ2-3 | NA | TRBD2 | TRBV5-4 | TGTGCCAGCAGCCGTGGACTAGCGGGAGGAACAGATACGCAGTATTTT | CASSRGLAGGTDTQYF
TRBJ1-1 | NA | TRBD1 | TRBV19 | TGTGCCAGTAGTCCCCGACAGGGGGACACTGAAGCTTTCTTT | CASSPRQGDTEAFF
TRBJ2-7 | NA | TRBD2 | TRBV28 | TGTGCCAGCAGTTCCGTTAGCGGGAGCTCCTACGAGCAGTACTTC | CASSSVSGSSYEQYF
TRBJ2-7 | once | NA | TRBV7-2 | TGTGCCAGCAGCTTAGCAGAAATTTGGGGCTACCACGAGCAGTACTTC | CASSLAEIWGYHEQYF